This T cell receptor beta chain was sequenced for a study of cytomegalovirus exposure and HLA in healthy donors. In the study overall: An earlier analysis identified 120 million or so unique TCR beta sequences in about 179 million T cells.

Amplification used 60 Vbeta primers and 13 Jbeta primers. Measured with immunoSEQ multiplex PCR; TCRdb has only the in-frame clones, and not every one. In the table there are about 110,000 clones, around 80% of which are singletons. This CDR3 contains 15 residues. V lost 0 bases and J 6 bases, leaving 11 bases between the germline ends. Germline loops: CDR1 LNHDA, CDR2 SQIVND (reference sequence). Material: PBMCs. The source is a man aged 50 to 60 in good health and CMV-seronegative. The J gene is TRBJ1-4, the V gene TRBV19, with D possibly TRBD1 on 5 matching bases. The CDR3 reads CASSIDHGGDEKLFF. CDR3 nucleotides: TGTGCCAGTAGTATAGATCACGGGGGAGATGAAAAACTGTTTTTT.